The 15 T cell receptor beta chains presented below share a single source sample, sequenced in a study of blood T cell repertoires in COVID-19. Assay: immunoSEQ multiplex PCR; the TCRdb copy retains only in-frame clones and omits some. The sample has about 110,000 clones, roughly 79% seen once. The sample taken for sequencing was peripheral blood. The source of these receptors is a woman aged 80 or over with active or convalescent COVID-19.

This clone has only a few counts. J is TRBJ2-6 and V is TRBV5-5, with D maybe TRBD1 (5 bases). This CDR3 spans 15 amino acids. Trimming pared 5 bases from V and 0 bases from J, leaving 9 bases between. CDR1 SGHKS and CDR2 YYEKEE come from the germline V gene (reference sequence). CDR3 in amino acids: CASSSGPSGANVLTF. DNA of the CDR3: TGTGCCAGCAGTTCAGGGCCCTCTGGGGCCAACGTCCTGACTTTC. Supplemented by reference TRBV5-5 and TRBJ2-6, the full variable domain reads DAGVTQSPTHLIKTRGQQVTLRCSPISGHKSVSWYQQVLGQGPQFIFQYYEKEERGRGNFPDRFSARQFPNYSSELNVNALLLGDSALYLCASSSGPSGANVLTFGAGSRLTVL.

The chain carries TRBV5-1 and TRBJ2-1; 7 nucleotides agree with TRBD2. Germline CDR1 SGHRS, CDR2 YFSETQ. Trimming removed 4 bases from V and 7 bases from J; junction bases left unmatched: 14. The CDR3 is 16 amino acids. This chain's CDR3 is CASSRDPSGTGNEQFF. As DNA, the CDR3 is TGCGCCAGCAGCCGGGACCCTAGCGGCACGGGTAATGAGCAGTTCTTC.

The chain employs TRBV6-5 and TRBJ1-2, with D possibly being TRBD1 (5 bases). This CDR3 has 13 amino acids. Per the germline V gene, CDR1 is MNHEY and CDR2 is SVGAGI. V was cut by 6 bases and J by 3 bases, with 11 bases left in between. The CDR3 DNA follows: TGTGCCAGCAGGACTGACAGCCACTATGGCTACACCTTC. Protein sequence: CASRTDSHYGYTF.

The chain links TRBV11-1 to TRBJ2-5; D is unresolved. The germline V and J ends were trimmed by 5 bases and 0 bases, with 10 bases remaining between them. The CDR3 sequence is 14 residues long. CDR1 is SGHAT, CDR2 FQDESV, per germline (reference sequence). The CDR3 loop is CASSKNTYQETQYF. CDR3 nucleotides: TGTGCCAGCAGCAAAAACACCTACCAAGAGACCCAGTACTTC.

The rearrangement joins TRBV5-1 to TRBJ2-2, with D perhaps matching TRBD2 (5 bases). CDR3 length: 15 amino acids. V was pared by 5 bases and J by 6 bases, with 17 bases between. The germline V gene has CDR1 SGHRS and CDR2 YFSETQ. The CDR3 reads CASRPLEAGSGELFF. The CDR3, as DNA: TGCGCCAGCAGGCCCTTGGAGGCCGGCTCCGGGGAGCTGTTTTTT.

The chain employs TRBV7-8 and TRBJ2-1, with 9 bases aligning to TRBD1. CDR3 size: 14 residues. V lost 8 bases to trimming and J lost 7 bases; unmatched junction nucleotides: 9. Germline CDR1 and CDR2: SGHVS and FQNEAQ. The CDR3: CASEPGTGINEQFF. The CDR3 bases are TGTGCCAGCGAACCCGGGACAGGGATAAATGAGCAGTTCTTC.

This chain connects TRBV2 to TRBJ2-5; TRBD1 matches at 8 bases. Germline V gene data show CDR1 as SNHLY and CDR2 as FYNNEI. The CDR3 loop spans 14 amino acids. The junction had 2 bases not matched to a gene; V was cut back by 3 bases and J by 2 bases. The CDR3 coding sequence is TGTGCCAGCAGTGACGGGACAGGACAAGAGACCCAGTACTTC. Its protein product is CASSDGTGQETQYF.

The V gene is TRBV6-2 or TRBV6-3, the J gene TRBJ2-2; D call uncertain. The germline V gene encodes CDR1 MNHEY and CDR2 SVGEGT. This CDR3 spans 15 amino acids. The germline V and J ends were trimmed by 1 base and 2 bases, with 8 bases remaining between them. CDR3 sequence reads: CASSYLATNTGELFF. The CDR3 DNA reads TGTGCCAGCAGTTACTTAGCAACCAACACCGGGGAGCTGTTTTTT.

The chain links TRBV7-2 to TRBJ2-7, with TRBD2 identical over 11 bases. The J segment lost 2 bases and the V segment lost 1 base, leaving 1 base of the junction unmatched. The length of the CDR3 is 15 residues. CDR1 and CDR2 (germline): SGHTA, FQGNSA. The CDR3 nucleotides are TGTGCCAGCAGCTTAGATAGCGGGAGGGCCTACGAGCAGTACTTC. This translates into CASSLDSGRAYEQYF.

The rearrangement uses TRBV6-5 and TRBJ1-1; D remains ambiguous. The CDR3 spans 14 residues. Trimming stripped 7 bases from V and 2 bases from J, with 14 bases between. Germline values: CDR1 MNHEY, CDR2 SVGAGI. The CDR3 DNA reads TGTGCCAGCATCGGGGTGGGAGGCAACACTGAAGCTTTCTTT. The encoded protein is CASIGVGGNTEAFF.

The chain is built from TRBV19 and TRBJ2-1; TRBD1 agrees at 9 bases. The CDR3 sequence is 15 residues long. V lost 6 bases to trimming and J lost 8 bases; unmatched junction nucleotides: 11. Germline-derived CDR1 and CDR2 are LNHDA and SQIVND (reference sequence). The CDR3 region has the DNA TGTGCCAGTAGCGAACAGGGGGCGAGGCCGGATGAGCAGTTCTTC. Translation gives CASSEQGARPDEQFF.

J is TRBJ1-5 and V is TRBV24-1; TRBD1 is a possible D gene (5 bases). Germline V gene sequence: CDR1 KGHDR, CDR2 SFDVKD. Between the trimmed V and J ends, which lost 4 bases and 8 bases, there was a span of 14 bases. This CDR3 region has 14 residues. CDR3 sequence: CATSDPRAGEPQHF. The CDR3 nucleotides are TGTGCCACCAGTGACCCTCGGGCGGGGGAGCCCCAGCATTTT.

CDR3 nucleotide sequence: TGTGCCATCACCCCGACAGGGGGCGGCTGGTATGGCTACACCTTC. Protein product: CAITPTGGGWYGYTF. The chain links TRBV10-3 to TRBJ1-2, with 10 bases lining up with TRBD1. The CDR3 has 15 amino acids. CDR1 ENHRY and CDR2 SYGVKD come from the germline V gene. V shed 7 bases, J shed 5 bases, and the junction held 10 bases outside the gene matches.

This chain's CDR3 is CASSFWGRMGTGELFF. Written as DNA, the CDR3 is TGTGCCAGCAGCTTTTGGGGGCGCATGGGGACCGGGGAGCTGTTTTTT. The V gene is TRBV7-9, the J gene TRBJ2-2; weak D call: TRBD1 (6 bases). V was cut by 3 bases and J by 5 bases, with 16 bases left in between. The CDR3 runs 16 residues. CDR1 is SEHNR, CDR2 FQNEAQ, per germline (reference sequence). The full variable domain, rest sourced from reference TRBV7-9 and TRBJ2-2, is DTGVSQNPRHKITKRGQNVTFRCDPISEHNRLYWYRQTLGQGPEFLTYFQNEAQLEKSRLLSDRFSAERPKGSFSTLEIQRTEQGDSAMYLCASSFWGRMGTGELFFGEGSRLTVL.

This clone was detected only a few times. This chain's CDR3 is CASSRTGKETQYF. As DNA, the CDR3 is TGTGCCAGCTCCCGGACAGGGAAAGAGACCCAGTACTTC. This chain connects TRBV18 to TRBJ2-5, with 8 bases identical to TRBD1. Per germline, CDR1 KGHSH and CDR2 LQKENI. After removal of 6 bases from V and 3 bases from J, the junction contained 3 bases not matched to a gene. The CDR3 totals 13 residues.